This T cell receptor beta chain stems from a study of T-cell reconstitution after alpha-beta-depleted transplantation in children. This sample's TCRbeta library carried unique molecular identifier barcodes. Each CDR3 protein gets one entry after TCRdb re-called the PCR reads with MiXCR. The table has about 600,000 distinct CDR3 sequences, under 12% seen once. This CDR3 region has 15 residues. This clonotype occurred a few times. The sequencing used PBMCs from the stem cell graft donor, collected from the stem cell graft. This clonotype was sampled from a human donor who donated a stem cell graft to a child with acute myeloid leukemia. This chain links TRBV21-1 with TRBJ1-4. TRBV21-1 is noted as a pseudogene. CDR3 in DNA: TGTGCCAGCAGCACCCGACATAGGGTAGGGGAAAAACTGTTTTTT. Translated, it gives CASSTRHRVGEKLFF.